The present T cell receptor beta chain was sequenced within a study of cytotoxic CD8 clonotypes in ibrutinib-treated CLL. Depths of 1 in 200,000 to 1 in 1 million T cells were the sequencing target. Sequencing was performed with immunoSEQ multiplex PCR; in TCRdb, only in-frame clones are kept and a portion is missing. The repertoire holds over 150,000 clones, with approximately 68% as singletons. The V gene's germline CDR1 is MGHRA and CDR2 YSYEKL. Trimming removed 0 bases from V and 0 bases from J, with 9 bases in between. This CDR3 spans 16 amino acids. Specimen: PBMCs, collected after 24 months of ibrutinib treatment. The J gene is TRBJ2-1, the V gene TRBV4-1; D is ambiguous. The source is a human donor with chronic lymphocytic leukemia. CDR3 region: CASSQDFGSSYNEQFF. The CDR3 DNA reads TGCGCCAGCAGCCAAGATTTCGGGTCCTCCTACAATGAGCAGTTCTTC.